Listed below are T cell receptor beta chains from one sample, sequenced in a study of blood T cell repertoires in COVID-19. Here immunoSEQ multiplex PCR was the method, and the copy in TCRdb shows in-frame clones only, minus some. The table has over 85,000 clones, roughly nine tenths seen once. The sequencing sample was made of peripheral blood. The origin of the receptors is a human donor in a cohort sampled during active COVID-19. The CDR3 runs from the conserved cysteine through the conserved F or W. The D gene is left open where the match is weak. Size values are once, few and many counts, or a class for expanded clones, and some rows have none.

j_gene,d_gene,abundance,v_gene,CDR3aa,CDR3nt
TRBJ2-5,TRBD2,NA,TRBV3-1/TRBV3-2,CASSQDRWLAGETQYF,TGTGCCAGCAGCCAAGATCGATGGCTAGCGGGAGAGACCCAGTACTTC
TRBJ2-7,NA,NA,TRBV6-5,CASPSDNSYEQYF,TGTGCCAGCCCTTCGGACAACTCCTACGAGCAGTACTTC
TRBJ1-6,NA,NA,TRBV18,CASSPQSSYNSPLHF,TGTGCCAGCTCACCACAGAGCTCCTATAATTCACCCCTCCACTTT
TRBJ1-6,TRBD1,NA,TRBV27,CASSRTGDRGSPLHF,TGTGCCAGCAGCCGGACAGGGGATCGGGGTTCACCCCTCCACTTT
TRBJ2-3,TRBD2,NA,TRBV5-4,CASSTSQRGGSDTQYF,TGTGCCAGCAGCACGTCCCAGCGGGGGGGTTCAGATACGCAGTATTTT
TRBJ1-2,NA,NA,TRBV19,CASSTGERYGYTF,TGTGCCAGTAGTACAGGGGAGCGGTATGGCTACACCTTC
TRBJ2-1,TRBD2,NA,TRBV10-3,CAISGLAGGHNEQFF,TGTGCCATCAGTGGGCTAGCGGGAGGGCACAATGAGCAGTTCTTC
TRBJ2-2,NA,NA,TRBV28,CASSQDRANTGELFF,TGTGCCAGCAGCCAGGACAGAGCGAACACCGGGGAGCTGTTTTTT
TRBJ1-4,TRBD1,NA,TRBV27,CASSLSGDRVNEKLFF,TGTGCCAGCAGTTTATCGGGGGACAGAGTGAATGAAAAACTGTTTTTT
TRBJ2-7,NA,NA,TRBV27,CASSLREQGGYEQYF,TGTGCCAGCAGTCTTCGGGAACAGGGCGGTTACGAGCAGTACTTC
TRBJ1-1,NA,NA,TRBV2,CASSHLNLQGLMNTEAFF,TGTGCCAGCAGTCATCTCAACCTGCAGGGCCTCATGAACACTGAAGCTTTCTTT
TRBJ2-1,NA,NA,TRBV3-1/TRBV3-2,CASSLRGEQFF,TGTGCCAGCAGCCTAAGGGGTGAGCAGTTCTTC
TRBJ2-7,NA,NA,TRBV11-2,CASSLAGKSYEQYF,TGTGCCAGCAGCTTAGCCGGGAAGTCCTACGAGCAGTACTTC
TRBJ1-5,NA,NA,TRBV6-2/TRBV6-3,CASSYSFLGNQPQHF,TGTGCCAGCAGTTACTCTTTTCTCGGGAATCAGCCCCAGCATTTT
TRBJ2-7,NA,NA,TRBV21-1,CASSKEGAWEGLAGRSYEQYF,TGTGCCAGCAGCAAAGAGGGTGCCTGGGAGGGACTAGCGGGACGATCCTACGAGCAGTACTTC
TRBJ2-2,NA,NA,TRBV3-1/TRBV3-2,CASSQVLAGALYFTGELFF,TGTGCCAGCAGCCAAGTACTTGCGGGGGCCTTGTACTTCACCGGGGAGCTGTTTTTT
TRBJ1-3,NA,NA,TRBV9,CASSPEVGGSGNTIYF,TGTGCCAGCAGCCCAGAGGTAGGGGGCTCTGGAAACACCATATATTTT
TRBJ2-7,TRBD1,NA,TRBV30,CAWRDRDDSYEQYF,TGTGCCTGGAGGGACAGGGACGACTCCTACGAGCAGTACTTC
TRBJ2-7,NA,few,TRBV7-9,CASSFQGTNEQYF,TGTGCCAGCAGCTTTCAGGGTACTAACGAGCAGTACTTC
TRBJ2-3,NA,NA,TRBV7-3,CASSLNPGDTQYF,TGTGCCAGCAGCTTAAATCCGGGAGATACGCAGTATTTT
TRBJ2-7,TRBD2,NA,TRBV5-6,CASSLEVLAGGVSEQYF,TGTGCCAGCAGCTTGGAGGTCTTAGCGGGAGGGGTTAGCGAGCAGTACTTC
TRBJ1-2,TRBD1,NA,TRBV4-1,CASSQGSDRSHTF,TGCGCCAGCAGCCAAGGCTCGGACAGGTCTCACACCTTC
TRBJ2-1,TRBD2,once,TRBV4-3,CASSHDRLAVYNEQFF,TGCGCCAGCAGCCATGACCGCCTAGCGGTGTACAATGAGCAGTTCTTC
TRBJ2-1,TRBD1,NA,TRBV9,CASSGSRDRVPFNEQFF,TGTGCCAGCAGCGGATCCCGGGACAGGGTTCCGTTTAATGAGCAGTTCTTC
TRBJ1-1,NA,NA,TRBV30,CAWRGLDRNTEAFF,TGTGCCTGGAGAGGACTGGACAGAAACACTGAAGCTTTCTTT
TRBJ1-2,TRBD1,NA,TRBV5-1,CASSFRQGAGYTF,TGCGCCAGCAGCTTTCGACAGGGGGCTGGCTACACCTTC
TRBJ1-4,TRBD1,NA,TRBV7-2,CASSRTGAGGGSEKLFF,TGTGCCAGCAGCCGGACAGGGGCGGGGGGCGGTTCTGAAAAACTGTTTTTT
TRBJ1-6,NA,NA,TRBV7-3,CASSPDSSYNSPLHF,TGTGCCAGCAGCCCGGACAGCTCCTATAATTCACCCCTCCACTTT
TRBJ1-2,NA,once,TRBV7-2,CASSQQQVPGGYGYTF,TGTGCCAGCAGCCAACAACAGGTTCCGGGAGGCTATGGCTACACCTTC
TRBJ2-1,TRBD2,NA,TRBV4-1,CASSPYITLAGNYNEQFF,TGCGCCAGCAGCCCATATATTACACTAGCGGGAAACTACAATGAGCAGTTCTTC
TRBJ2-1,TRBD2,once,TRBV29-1,CSVAKLAGGPHEQFF,TGCAGCGTTGCTAAACTAGCGGGGGGGCCGCATGAGCAGTTCTTC
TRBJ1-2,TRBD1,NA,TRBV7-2,CASSTQSGTGLGYTF,TGTGCCAGCAGCACCCAATCCGGGACAGGGCTTGGCTACACCTTC
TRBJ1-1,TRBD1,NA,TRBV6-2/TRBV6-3,CASSDRGRMNTEAFF,TGTGCCAGCAGTGACAGGGGTAGGATGAACACTGAAGCTTTCTTT
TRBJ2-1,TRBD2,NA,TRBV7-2,CASSLGLAGVYNEQFF,TGTGCCAGCAGCTTGGGACTAGCGGGAGTCTACAATGAGCAGTTCTTC
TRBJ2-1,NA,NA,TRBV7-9,CASSLDSYNEQFF,TGTGCCAGCAGCTTAGACAGTTACAATGAGCAGTTCTTC
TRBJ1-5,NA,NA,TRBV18,CASTPTGEQPQHF,TGTGCCAGCACCCCGACTGGCGAACAGCCCCAGCATTTT
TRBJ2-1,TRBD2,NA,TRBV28,CASYRPAGGVYNEQFF,TGTGCCAGCTATCGGCCAGCGGGAGGAGTCTACAATGAGCAGTTCTTC
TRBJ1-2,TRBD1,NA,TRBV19,CASRRPSGDRANYGYTF,TGTGCCAGTAGACGACCCTCTGGTGACAGGGCTAACTATGGCTACACCTTC
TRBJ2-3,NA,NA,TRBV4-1,CASSARDTRTDTQYF,TGCGCCAGCAGCGCCCGGGACACTCGTACAGATACGCAGTATTTT
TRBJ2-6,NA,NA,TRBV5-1,CASSLSVSGANVLTF,TGCGCCAGCAGCTTGTCTGTTTCTGGGGCCAACGTCCTGACTTTC
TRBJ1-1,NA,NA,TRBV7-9,CASSPGTQNTEAFF,TGTGCCAGCAGCCCAGGGACACAGAACACTGAAGCTTTCTTT
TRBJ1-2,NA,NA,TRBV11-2,CASSPSGTSANYGYTF,TGTGCCAGCAGCCCCTCCGGGACAAGTGCTAACTATGGCTACACCTTC
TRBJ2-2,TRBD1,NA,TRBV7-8,CASSLLGGANTGELFF,TGTGCCAGCAGCTTGCTAGGGGGCGCTAACACCGGGGAGCTGTTTTTT
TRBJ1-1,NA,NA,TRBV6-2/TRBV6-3,CASSYSGGRGVTEAFF,TGTGCCAGCAGTTACTCCGGGGGGCGCGGGGTCACTGAAGCTTTCTTT
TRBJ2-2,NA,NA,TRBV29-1,CSVSGRNTGELFF,TGCAGCGTATCTGGCAGGAACACCGGGGAGCTGTTTTTT
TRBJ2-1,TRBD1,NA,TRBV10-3,CAIADRGGTNEQFF,TGTGCCATCGCGGACAGGGGTGGTACAAATGAGCAGTTCTTC
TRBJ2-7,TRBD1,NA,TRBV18,CASSLRTGGLYEQYF,TGTGCCAGCTCACTCCGGACAGGGGGTTTATACGAGCAGTACTTC
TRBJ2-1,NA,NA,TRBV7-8,CASSGGRGSYNEQFF,TGTGCCAGTTCAGGAGGGAGAGGATCCTACAATGAGCAGTTCTTC
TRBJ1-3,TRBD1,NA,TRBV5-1,CASSPGTAGNTIYF,TGCGCCAGCAGCCCCGGGACAGCTGGAAACACCATATATTTT
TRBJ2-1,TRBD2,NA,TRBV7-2,CASSLATSGGHEQFF,TGTGCCAGCAGCTTAGCTACTAGCGGGGGCCATGAGCAGTTCTTC
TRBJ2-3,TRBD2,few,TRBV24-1,CATSDSGGADTQYF,TGTGCCACCAGTGATAGCGGGGGGGCTGATACGCAGTATTTT
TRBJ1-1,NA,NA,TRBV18,CASSPSLRATEAFF,TGTGCCAGCTCACCAAGTCTCAGGGCCACTGAAGCTTTCTTT